These 5 T cell receptor beta chains were sequenced from one sample in a study of T cells in Graves' hyperthyroidism and ophthalmopathy. The investigators amplified TCR beta CDR3 regions from RNA transcripts. Primed by the HTBI set, a first-round RT-PCR was run on the TCR CDR3. A single record per CDR3 protein comes from TCRdb applying MiXCR to the multiplex PCR reads. The sample includes some 370,000 distinct CDR3 sequences, over 11% of them seen just once. Sequencing was carried out using blood. The receptors were gathered from a man aged 50 to 60 with Graves' ophthalmopathy.

This clonotype appeared many times. The chain is built from TRBV3-1 and TRBJ1-3, with D possibly matching TRBD1 (6 bases). CDR3 length: 16 amino acids. CDR1 is LGHDT and CDR2 is YNNKEL in the germline V gene (reference sequence). Deletions cut 2 bases from V and 0 bases from J, with 11 bases between. CDR3 region: CASSQWRGTSGNTIYF. CDR3 nucleotide sequence: TGTGCCAGCAGCCAATGGAGGGGGACCTCTGGAAACACCATATATTTT.

This clonotype was detected many times. This chain uses TRBV12-3 or TRBV12-4 with TRBJ2-1; D remains unclear. There are 14 residues in the CDR3. Trimming took off 3 bases at V and 7 bases at J, with 13 bases between the two ends. This CDR3 reads CASSLVSGQNEQFF. The CDR3 nucleotides read TGTGCCAGCAGTTTGGTGTCTGGGCAGAATGAGCAGTTCTTC.

This chain joins TRBV20-1 and TRBJ1-5; maybe TRBD1 (6 bases). Germline-derived CDR1 and CDR2 are DFQATT and SNEGSKA (reference sequence). The V end was cut by 5 bases, the J end by 4 bases, with 12 bases between. The CDR3 contains 13 residues. The CDR3 sequence: CSAFQDRNQPQHF. The CDR3 region has the DNA TGCAGTGCTTTTCAGGACAGAAATCAGCCCCAGCATTTT.

This clonotype was found many times. The rearrangement uses TRBV30 and TRBJ2-7; tentatively, D is TRBD2 (7 bases). The germline gives CDR1 GTSNPN, CDR2 SVGIG (reference sequence). The CDR3 covers 14 residues. V lost 0 bases and J 2 bases, leaving 11 bases between the germline ends. The CDR3 reads CAWSVQGGAYEQYF. CDR3 bases: TGTGCCTGGAGTGTACAAGGGGGGGCCTACGAGCAGTACTTC.

This clonotype was recorded at least ten times. This chain connects TRBV2 to TRBJ2-7; TRBD1 matches at 7 bases. Looked up from germline, CDR1 is SNHLY and CDR2 is FYNNEI. Unmatched junction bases numbered 11, after V lost 10 bases and J lost 2 bases. CDR3 length: 14 amino acids. The DNA for the CDR3 is TGTGCCACTAATCCGGGACAGATTACCTACGAGCAGTACTTC. It translates to CATNPGQITYEQYF.